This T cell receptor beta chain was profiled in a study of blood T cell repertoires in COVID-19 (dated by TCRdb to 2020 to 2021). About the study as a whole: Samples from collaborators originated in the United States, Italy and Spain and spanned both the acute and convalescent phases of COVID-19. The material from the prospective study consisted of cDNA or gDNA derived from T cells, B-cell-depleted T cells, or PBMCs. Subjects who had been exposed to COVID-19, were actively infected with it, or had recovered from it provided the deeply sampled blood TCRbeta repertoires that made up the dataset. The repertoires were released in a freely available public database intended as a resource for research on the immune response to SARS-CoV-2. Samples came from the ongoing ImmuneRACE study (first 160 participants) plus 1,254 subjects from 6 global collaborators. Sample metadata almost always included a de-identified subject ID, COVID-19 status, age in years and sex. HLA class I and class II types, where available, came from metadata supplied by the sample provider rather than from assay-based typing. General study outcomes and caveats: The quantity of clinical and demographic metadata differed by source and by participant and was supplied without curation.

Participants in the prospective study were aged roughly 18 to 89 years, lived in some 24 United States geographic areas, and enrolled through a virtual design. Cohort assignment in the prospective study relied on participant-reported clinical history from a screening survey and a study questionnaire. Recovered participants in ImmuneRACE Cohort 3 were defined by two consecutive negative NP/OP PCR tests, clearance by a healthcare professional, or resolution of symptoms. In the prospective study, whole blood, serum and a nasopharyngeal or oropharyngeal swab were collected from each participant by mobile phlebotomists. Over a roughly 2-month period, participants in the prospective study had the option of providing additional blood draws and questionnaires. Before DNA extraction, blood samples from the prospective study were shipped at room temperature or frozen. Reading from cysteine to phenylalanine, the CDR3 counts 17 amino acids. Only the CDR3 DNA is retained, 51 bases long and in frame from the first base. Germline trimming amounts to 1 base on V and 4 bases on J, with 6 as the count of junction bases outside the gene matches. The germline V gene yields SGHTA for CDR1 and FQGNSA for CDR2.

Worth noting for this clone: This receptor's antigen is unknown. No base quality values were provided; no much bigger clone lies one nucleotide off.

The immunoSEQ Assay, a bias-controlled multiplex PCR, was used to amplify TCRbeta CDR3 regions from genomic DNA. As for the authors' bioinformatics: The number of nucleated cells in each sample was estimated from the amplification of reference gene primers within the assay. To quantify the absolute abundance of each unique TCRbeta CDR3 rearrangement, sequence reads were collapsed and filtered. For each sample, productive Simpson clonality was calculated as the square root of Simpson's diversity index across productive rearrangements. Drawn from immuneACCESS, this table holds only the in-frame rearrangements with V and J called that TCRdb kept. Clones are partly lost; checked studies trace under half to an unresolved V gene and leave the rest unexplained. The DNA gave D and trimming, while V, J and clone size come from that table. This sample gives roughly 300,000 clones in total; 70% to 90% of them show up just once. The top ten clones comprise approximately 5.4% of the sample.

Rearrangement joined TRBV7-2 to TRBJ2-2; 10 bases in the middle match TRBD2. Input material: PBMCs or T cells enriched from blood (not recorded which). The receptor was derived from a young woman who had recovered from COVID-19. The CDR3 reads CASSLERGGRGTGELFF. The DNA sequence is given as TGTGCCAGCAGCTTAGAGCGGGGGGGCCGGGGCACCGGGGAGCTGTTTTTT.